Given below is one TCR beta chain in context. This sample is drawn from a study of cytomegalovirus exposure and HLA in healthy donors. At the level of the study: Clustering assigned 81% of the roughly 380 genotyped donors to the Caucasian-associated ancestry cluster.

A multiplex PCR was run with 60 Vbeta primers and 13 Jbeta primers. Data came from immunoSEQ multiplex PCR; TCRdb stores just in-frame clones and leaves some out. The table shows fewer than 100,000 clones, with approximately 72% occurring only once. The CDR3 has 15 residues. Germline V lookup: CDR1 LNHDA, CDR2 SQIVND (reference sequence). The V and J ends lost 5 bases and 4 bases, in that order; junction bases with no gene match: 5. The gene calls are TRBV19 and TRBJ2-3, with TRBD2 identical over 11 bases. This clonotype was sampled from a woman aged 40 to 49 in good health and CMV-seropositive. Sequencing was carried out using PBMCs. In nucleotides, the CDR3 is TGTGCCAGTAGTGCACTAGCGGGAGATGCAGATACGCAGTATTTT. Its translation is CASSALAGDADTQYF.